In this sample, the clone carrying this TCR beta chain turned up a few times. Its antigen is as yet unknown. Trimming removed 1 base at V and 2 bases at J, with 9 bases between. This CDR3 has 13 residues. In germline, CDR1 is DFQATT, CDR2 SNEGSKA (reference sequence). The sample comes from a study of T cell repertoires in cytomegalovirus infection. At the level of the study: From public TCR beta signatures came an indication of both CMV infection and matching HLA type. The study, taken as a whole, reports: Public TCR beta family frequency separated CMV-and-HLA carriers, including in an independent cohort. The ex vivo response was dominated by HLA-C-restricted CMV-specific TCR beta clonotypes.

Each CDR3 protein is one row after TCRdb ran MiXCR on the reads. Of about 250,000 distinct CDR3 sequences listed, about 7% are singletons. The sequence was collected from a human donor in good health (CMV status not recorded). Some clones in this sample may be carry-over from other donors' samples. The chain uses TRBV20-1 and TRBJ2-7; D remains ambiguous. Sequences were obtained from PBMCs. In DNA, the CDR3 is TGCAGTGCTAGAGCTGAGCGCCCCTACGAGCAGTACTTC. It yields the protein CSARAERPYEQYF.